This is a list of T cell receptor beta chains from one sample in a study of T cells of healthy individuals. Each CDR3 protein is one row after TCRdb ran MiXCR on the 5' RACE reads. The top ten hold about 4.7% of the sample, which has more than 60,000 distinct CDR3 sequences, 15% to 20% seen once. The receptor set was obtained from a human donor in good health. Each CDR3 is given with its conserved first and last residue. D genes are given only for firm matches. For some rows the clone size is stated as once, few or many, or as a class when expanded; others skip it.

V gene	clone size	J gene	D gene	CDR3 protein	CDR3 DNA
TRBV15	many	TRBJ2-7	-	CATSREGPGTYEQYF	TGTGCCACCAGCAGAGAGGGTCCAGGGACCTACGAGCAGTACTTC
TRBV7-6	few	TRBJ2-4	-	CASSLAPGGGSKNIQYF	TGTGCCAGCAGCTTAGCGCCCGGGGGCGGTTCCAAAAACATTCAGTACTTC
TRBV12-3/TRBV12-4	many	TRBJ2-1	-	CASSLPEAYNEQFF	TGTGCCAGCAGTTTACCGGAAGCCTACAATGAGCAGTTCTTC
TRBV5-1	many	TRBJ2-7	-	CASSLGETPGLPIEQYF	TGCGCCAGCAGCTTGGGGGAGACACCGGGCCTTCCGATTGAGCAGTACTTC
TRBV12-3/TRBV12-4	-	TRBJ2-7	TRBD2	CASSQGLAGYEQYF	TGTGCCAGCAGCCAGGGACTAGCGGGCTACGAGCAGTACTTC
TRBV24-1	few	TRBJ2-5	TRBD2	CATSRGGEETQYF	TGTGCCACCTCCCGGGGGGGGGAAGAGACCCAGTACTTC
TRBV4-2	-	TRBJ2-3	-	CASSQVKGGVTDTQYF	TGTGCCAGCAGCCAAGTCAAGGGGGGCGTTACAGATACGCAGTATTTT
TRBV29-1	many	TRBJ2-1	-	CSVKEGPGNEQFF	TGCAGCGTTAAGGAGGGCCCGGGGAATGAGCAGTTCTTC
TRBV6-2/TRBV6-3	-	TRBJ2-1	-	CASVAEIPNEQFF	TGTGCCTCCGTAGCGGAAATACCGAATGAGCAGTTCTTC
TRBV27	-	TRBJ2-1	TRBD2	CASSLSTSGHEQFF	TGTGCCAGCAGTTTATCCACTAGCGGGCATGAGCAGTTCTTC
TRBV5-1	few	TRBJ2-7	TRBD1	CASSLWGGQGKLADDEQYF	TGCGCCAGCAGCCTCTGGGGGGGACAGGGGAAGTTGGCGGATGACGAGCAGTACTTC
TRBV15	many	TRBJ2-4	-	CATSRGQGLAKNIQYF	TGTGCCACCAGCAGAGGACAGGGACTAGCCAAAAACATTCAGTACTTC